A single sample is the source of the 19 T cell receptor beta chains below, sequenced in a study of T cells after yellow fever vaccination. One entry per CDR3 protein, called by TCRdb with MiXCR from the 5' RACE reads. The data show 300,000 to 350,000 distinct CDR3 sequences, approximately 4.2% seen once. Source: PBMCs, taken 5 days after the yellow fever booster vaccination. These receptors all stem from a man aged 18-30 years who received the YFV17D yellow fever vaccine.

There are a few counts of this clonotype. DNA for the CDR3: TGTGCCAGCAGCCAGGGACAGGGGGGCCCCTATGGCTACACCTTC. Protein: CASSQGQGGPYGYTF. The chain couples TRBV5-6 to TRBJ1-2; 11 bases agree with TRBD1. This CDR3 has 15 amino acids. V was pared by 4 bases and J by 4 bases, with 6 bases of the junction left unmatched. CDR1 SGHDT and CDR2 YYEEEE come from the germline V gene.

This clonotype was counted many times. The V gene is TRBV3-1, the J gene TRBJ2-7; 8 positions agree with TRBD1. The V gene end was trimmed by 4 bases and the J gene end by 6 bases; junction bases not matched to a gene: 11. In germline, CDR1 is LGHDT, CDR2 YNNKEL (reference sequence). There are 15 residues in the CDR3. The CDR3 DNA follows: TGTGCCAGCAGCCTTATCGGACAGGGACAGTCCGAGCAGTACTTC. It is translated as CASSLIGQGQSEQYF.

V is TRBV12-3 or TRBV12-4 and J is TRBJ1-5, with D unclear. This CDR3 comprises 16 residues. Trimming pared 0 bases from V and 7 bases from J, leaving 16 bases between. The CDR3 loop is CASSLAGGHFGQPQHF. CDR3 sequence (DNA): TGTGCCAGCAGTTTAGCTGGAGGGCATTTCGGGCAGCCCCAGCATTTT.

This clonotype was seen a handful of times. V gene TRBV7-2 combines with J gene TRBJ2-5, with D perhaps TRBD1 (5 bases). Trimming took 8 bases from V and 9 from J, leaving 19 bases between them. CDR3 length equals 13 residues. Per germline, CDR1 SGHTA and CDR2 FQGNSA. DNA of the CDR3: TGTGCCAGCCTGGCAGCAGGGCCCGGAGCCCAGTACTTC. It translates to CASLAAGPGAQYF.

Only a few counts were recorded for this clonotype. The rearrangement uses TRBV6-2 or TRBV6-3 and TRBJ2-7, with TRBD2 matching over 11 bases. The V gene's germline CDR1 is MNHEY and CDR2 SVGEGT. J lost 9 bases, V lost 5 bases, and 18 bases had no gene match. The CDR3 contains 17 residues. In nucleotides, the CDR3 is TGTGCCAGCAGTAAGACTAGCGGGGAGTTAATCCCGACGTGGCAGTACTTC. The encoded protein is CASSKTSGELIPTWQYF.

This chain joins TRBV6-5 and TRBJ1-3; D remains unclear. CDR3 length: 13 residues. Per germline, CDR1 MNHEY and CDR2 SVGAGI. V lost 3 bases and J 4 bases, leaving 7 bases between the germline ends. The CDR3 loop reads CASSYKGGNTIYF. The CDR3 DNA reads TGTGCCAGCAGTTATAAAGGGGGAAACACCATATATTTT.

There are a few counts of this clonotype. This chain uses TRBV27 with TRBJ2-3, with D perhaps being TRBD1 or TRBD2 (5 bases each). The CDR3 is 10 residues long. CDR1 is MNHEY, CDR2 SMNVEV, per germline (reference sequence). V was trimmed by 8 bases and J by 5 bases, leaving 5 bases between them. The CDR3 protein is CASGGDTQYF. In nucleotides, the CDR3 is TGTGCCAGCGGGGGAGATACGCAGTATTTT.

The sample holds a few counts of this clonotype. The J gene is TRBJ1-6, the V gene TRBV7-9; tentatively, D is TRBD1 (6 bases). Per the germline V gene, CDR1 is SEHNR and CDR2 is FQNEAQ (reference sequence). With 3 bases removed from V and 9 bases from J, the gap between germline ends came to 12 bases. The CDR3 totals 14 residues. CDR3 DNA sequence: TGTGCCAGCAGCTTTGGCAGGGGAAGTTCACCCCTCCACTTT. This sequence encodes CASSFGRGSSPLHF.

This chain connects TRBV20-1 to TRBJ2-1; no definite D call. Germline V gene data show CDR1 as DFQATT and CDR2 as SNEGSKA (reference sequence). With 0 bases removed from V and 5 bases from J, the gap between germline ends came to 8 bases. This CDR3 is built from 13 residues. The CDR3 reads CSARDTTNNEQFF. The DNA of the CDR3 is TGCAGTGCTAGAGATACAACGAACAATGAGCAGTTCTTC.

The V call is TRBV7-2, the J call TRBJ2-1; D unclear. Between the trimmed V and J ends, which lost 2 bases and 7 bases, there was a span of 21 bases. The germline V gene has CDR1 SGHTA and CDR2 FQGNSA. The CDR3 contains 17 residues. CDR3 nucleotides: TGTGCCAGCAGCTTATTTGGTTTGACTTACCTGGGGAATGAGCAGTTCTTC. This translates into CASSLFGLTYLGNEQFF.

This clonotype came up a few times. CDR3 in amino acids: CASSQDSGGNTEAFF. The CDR3 nucleotides are TGCGCCAGCAGCCAAGATAGTGGGGGGAACACTGAAGCTTTCTTT. This chain uses TRBV4-3 with TRBJ1-1; perhaps TRBD1 as D (5 bases). The CDR3 is made up of 15 amino acids. Germline CDR1 LGHNA, CDR2 YSLEER. The V and J ends lost 0 bases and 1 base respectively, with 9 bases between them.

This clonotype was counted ten times or more. The chain employs TRBV6-5 and TRBJ2-7; 12 bases fit TRBD2. CDR1 and CDR2 (germline): MNHEY, SVGAGI. J lost 4 bases, V lost 2 bases, and 6 bases had no gene match. This CDR3 has 16 residues. The CDR3 region has the DNA TGTGCCAGCAGTTACCTGCGGCTAGCGGGGGGGTACGAGCAGTACGTC. Translating it yields CASSYLRLAGGYEQYV.

This chain joins TRBV5-1 and TRBJ2-7, with D tentatively TRBD1 (5 bases). The CDR3 has 11 residues. V was clipped by 5 bases and J by 2 bases, with 5 bases between them. The germline CDR1 and CDR2 sequences are SGHRS and YFSETQ. The CDR3 here is CASRDTYEQYV. In nucleotides, the CDR3 is TGCGCCAGCAGGGACACCTACGAGCAGTACGTC.

This clonotype came up many times. This sequence joins TRBV7-9 and TRBJ1-3; D gene ambiguous. This CDR3 spans 14 amino acids. Germline CDR1 is SEHNR and CDR2 is FQNEAQ (reference sequence). Trimming removed 11 bases at V and 0 bases at J, with 14 bases between. For the CDR3, the DNA is TGTGCCGCCGGGCCCTATTCCTCTGGAAACACCATATATTTT. Protein product: CAAGPYSSGNTIYF.

The chain has TRBV5-1 and TRBJ1-3; 9 bases align to TRBD1. CDR1 and CDR2 from the germline V gene are SGHRS and YFSETQ. The V and J ends lost 4 bases and 3 bases, in that order; junction bases with no gene match: 8. The CDR3 spans 16 residues. The DNA of the CDR3 is TGCGCCAGCAGCATGGGGGACAGGGCCTTTGGAAACACCATATATTTT. It is translated as CASSMGDRAFGNTIYF.

This clonotype showed up many times. The rearrangement joins TRBV7-2 to TRBJ2-1; TRBD1 matches 8 bases. Losses at the gene ends were 3 bases for V and 6 bases for J; bases not matched to a gene: 7. Germline CDR1 SGHTA, CDR2 FQGNSA. The CDR3 loop spans 15 amino acids. This chain's CDR3 is CASSFWTGLANEQFF. CDR3 bases: TGTGCCAGCAGCTTTTGGACAGGGCTCGCCAATGAGCAGTTCTTC.

The chain has TRBV27 and TRBJ1-1, with unresolved D. The CDR3 is 17 residues long. Germline V lookup: CDR1 MNHEY, CDR2 SMNVEV (reference sequence). The V and J ends lost 5 bases and 3 bases respectively, with 22 bases between them. The CDR3 DNA reads TGTGCCAGCAGTCCACTCCTCCGGGAGTCGGTGGACACTGAAGCTTTCTTT. Translating it yields CASSPLLRESVDTEAFF.

This clonotype appeared a few times. This chain joins TRBV19 and TRBJ1-3; D is perhaps TRBD1 (5 bases). V lost 8 bases and J lost 4, with 15 bases in between. CDR3 length equals 14 residues. Germline V gives CDR1 LNHDA, CDR2 SQIVND (reference sequence). For the CDR3, the DNA is TGTGCCAGTCAACAGGTCTTGAAGGGAAACACCATATATTTT. As protein: CASQQVLKGNTIYF.

This clonotype was counted ten times or more. This chain connects TRBV12-3 or TRBV12-4 to TRBJ2-3; D is possibly TRBD2 (5 bases). The V and J ends lost 5 bases and 2 bases respectively, with 11 bases between them. This CDR3 contains 14 residues. The CDR3 region is CASSQDYNTDTQYF. The CDR3 bases are TGTGCCAGCAGTCAAGACTATAACACAGATACGCAGTATTTT.